This T cell receptor beta chain was recorded in a study of a mutant IDH1 vaccine in newly diagnosed glioma. About the study: Patients got radiotherapy, temozolomide, or both beforehand, and most got both. At week 35 came visit V12, and visit V13 followed at week 47.

Assay used: immunoSEQ multiplex PCR; TCRdb lists only in-frame clones, some missing. Seen here are approximately 50,000 clones, about four fifths observed once, and the top ten hold approximately 3.2%. With regard to this clone: Its matching antigen is unknown.

Time point denoted: week 47, end of study. Topical imiquimod accompanied each vaccine dose, which consisted of 300 ug of mutant IDH1 20-mer peptide. Across weeks 1, 3, 5, 7, 11, 15, 19 and 23, patients received a vaccination each time, eight in all. New WHO grade 3 or 4 astrocytomas that were IDH1-mutant and ATRX-lost occurred in the donors. Germline V gene sequence: CDR1 SGHNT, CDR2 YYREEE (reference sequence). V was trimmed by 4 bases and J by 4 bases, leaving 9 bases between them. The length of the CDR3 is 13 residues. The clonotype originates from a woman aged 45-65 years with glioma. The sequencing here drew on PBMCs, taken from a glioma patient whose treatment included an IDH1 peptide vaccine. The chain joins TRBV5-4 to TRBJ1-5; D remains unclear. The CDR3 DNA sequence: TGTGCCAGCAGCCCCGCCCCTAATCAGCCCCAGCATTTT. Residues: CASSPAPNQPQHF.